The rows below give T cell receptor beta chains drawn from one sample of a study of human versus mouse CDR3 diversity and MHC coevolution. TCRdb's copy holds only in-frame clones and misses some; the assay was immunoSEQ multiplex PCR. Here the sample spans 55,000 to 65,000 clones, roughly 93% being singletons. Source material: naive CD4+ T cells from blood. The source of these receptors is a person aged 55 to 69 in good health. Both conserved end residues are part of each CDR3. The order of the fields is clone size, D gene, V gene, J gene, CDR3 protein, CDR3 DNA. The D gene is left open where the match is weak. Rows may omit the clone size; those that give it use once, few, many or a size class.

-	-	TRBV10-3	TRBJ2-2	CAISGTNTGELFF	TGTGCCATCAGTGGTACGAACACCGGGGAGCTGTTTTTT
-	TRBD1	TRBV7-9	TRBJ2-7	CASSFTGASGEQYF	TGTGCCAGCAGCTTCACAGGGGCTTCTGGCGAGCAGTACTTC
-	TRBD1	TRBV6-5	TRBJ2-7	CASSYAGTGSYEQYF	TGTGCCAGCAGTTACGCCGGGACAGGGTCCTACGAGCAGTACTTC
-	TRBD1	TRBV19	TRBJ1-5	CASRTGSNQPQHF	TGTGCCAGTAGGACAGGGAGCAATCAGCCCCAGCATTTT
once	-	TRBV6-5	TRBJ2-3	CASRSSARETDTQYF	TGTGCCAGCAGGTCTAGCGCTAGGGAAACAGATACGCAGTATTTT
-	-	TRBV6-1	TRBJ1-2	CASSRGGNYGYTF	TGTGCCAGCTCCCGGGGGGGGAACTATGGCTACACCTTC
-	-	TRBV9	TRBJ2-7	CASSGDNSYEQYF	TGTGCCAGCAGCGGGGACAACTCCTACGAGCAGTACTTC
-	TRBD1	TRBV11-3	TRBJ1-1	CASSLRDRGRPTEAFF	TGTGCCAGCAGCTTGCGGGACAGGGGGCGTCCCACTGAAGCTTTCTTT
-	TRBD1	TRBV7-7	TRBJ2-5	CASSMTGWETQYF	TGTGCCAGCAGCATGACAGGGTGGGAGACCCAGTACTTC
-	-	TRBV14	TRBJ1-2	CASSQDPAGLGSNYGYTF	TGTGCCAGCAGCCAAGATCCGGCAGGGCTAGGTTCTAACTATGGCTACACCTTC
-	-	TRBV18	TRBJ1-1	CASSLRGGQTEAFF	TGTGCCAGCTCACTCAGGGGAGGGCAGACTGAAGCTTTCTTT
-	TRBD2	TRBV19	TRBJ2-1	CASSIGASGVSKQFF	TGTGCCAGTAGTATAGGGGCTAGCGGGGTCAGTAAGCAGTTCTTC
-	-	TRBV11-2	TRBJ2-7	CASSLERGAYEQYF	TGTGCCAGCAGCTTAGAACGCGGAGCCTACGAGCAGTACTTC
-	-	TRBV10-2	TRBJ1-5	CASSSGVSNQPQHF	TGCGCCAGCAGTTCCGGGGTTAGCAATCAGCCCCAGCATTTT
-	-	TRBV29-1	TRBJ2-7	CSVVWQGPYEQYF	TGCAGCGTTGTCTGGCAGGGTCCCTACGAGCAGTACTTC
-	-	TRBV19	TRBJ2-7	CASKGSVSSYEQYF	TGTGCCAGTAAGGGGTCTGTGAGCTCCTACGAGCAGTACTTC
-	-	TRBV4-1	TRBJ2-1	CASSPEGTEGSYNEQFF	TGCGCCAGCAGCCCCGAAGGAACGGAGGGCTCCTACAATGAGCAGTTCTTC
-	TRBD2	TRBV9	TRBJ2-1	CASSVGSGRFDEQFF	TGTGCCAGCAGCGTAGGGAGCGGGAGGTTTGACGAGCAGTTCTTC
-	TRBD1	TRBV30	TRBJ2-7	CAWRTGIEQYF	TGTGCCTGGAGGACAGGGATCGAGCAGTACTTC
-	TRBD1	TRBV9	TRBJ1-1	CASSTGQSTEAFF	TGTGCCAGCAGCACGGGACAGAGCACTGAAGCTTTCTTT
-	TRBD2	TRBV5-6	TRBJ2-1	CASSHVASGLNEQFF	TGTGCCAGCAGCCACGTCGCTAGCGGGTTAAATGAGCAGTTCTTC
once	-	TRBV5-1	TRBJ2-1	CASSLAASEYNEQFF	TGCGCCAGCAGCTTGGCGGCTAGCGAATACAATGAGCAGTTCTTC
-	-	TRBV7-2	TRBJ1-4	CASSLGGTGLVEKLFF	TGTGCCAGCAGTTTGGGTGGGACTGGACTTGTCGAAAAACTGTTTTTT
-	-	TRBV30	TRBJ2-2	CAWSVRRRNTGELFF	TGTGCCTGGAGTGTACGGCGGAGGAACACCGGGGAGCTGTTTTTT
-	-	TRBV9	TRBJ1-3	CASSVDVPRSSGNTIYF	TGTGCCAGCAGCGTAGACGTTCCGAGAAGCTCTGGAAACACCATATATTTT
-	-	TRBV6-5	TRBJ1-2	CASSYSGQTTNYGYTF	TGTGCCAGCAGTTACTCAGGCCAGACTACTAACTATGGCTACACCTTC
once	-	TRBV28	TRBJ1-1	CASSWGGMNTEAFF	TGTGCCAGCAGTTGGGGGGGTATGAACACTGAAGCTTTCTTT
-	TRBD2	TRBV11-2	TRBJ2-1	CASSRLGLAGDNEQFF	TGTGCCAGCAGCCGCTTGGGACTAGCGGGAGATAATGAGCAGTTCTTC
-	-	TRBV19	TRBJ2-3	CASSGGGGTDTQYF	TGTGCCAGCTCCGGAGGAGGAGGGACAGATACGCAGTATTTT
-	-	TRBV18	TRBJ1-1	CASSPRDSEVYEAFF	TGTGCCAGCTCGCCCCGTGACAGTGAGGTTTATGAAGCTTTCTTT
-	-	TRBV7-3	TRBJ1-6	CASSQRGDASPLHF	TGTGCCAGCAGCCAGCGGGGGGATGCTTCACCCCTCCACTTT
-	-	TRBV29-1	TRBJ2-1	CSSGVDPSSYNEQFF	TGCAGCTCGGGGGTGGACCCGAGCTCCTACAATGAGCAGTTCTTC
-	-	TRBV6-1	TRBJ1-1	CASTQRGAANTEAFF	TGTGCCAGCACCCAACGGGGGGCAGCAAACACTGAAGCTTTCTTT
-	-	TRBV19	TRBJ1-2	CASSIVAGVDSGYTF	TGTGCCAGTAGTATAGTCGCAGGGGTAGATTCTGGCTACACCTTC
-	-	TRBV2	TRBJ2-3	CASSSIAEDTDTQYF	TGTGCCAGCAGTTCCATAGCGGAAGACACAGATACGCAGTATTTT
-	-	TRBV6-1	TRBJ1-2	CASSESGRYYGYTF	TGTGCCAGCAGTGAGTCAGGGAGGTACTATGGCTACACCTTC
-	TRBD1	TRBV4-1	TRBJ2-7	CASSHDRDSFYEQYF	TGCGCCAGCAGCCATGACCGGGACAGCTTCTACGAGCAGTACTTC
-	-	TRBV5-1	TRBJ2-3	CASSVVEGATDTQYF	TGCGCCAGCAGCGTGGTGGAGGGGGCAACAGATACGCAGTATTTT
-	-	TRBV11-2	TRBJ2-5	CASRTTGQETQYF	TGTGCCAGCAGGACGACTGGCCAAGAGACCCAGTACTTC
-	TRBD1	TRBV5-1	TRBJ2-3	CASSEGQGGVDTQYF	TGCGCCAGCAGCGAGGGACAGGGGGGAGTGGATACGCAGTATTTT
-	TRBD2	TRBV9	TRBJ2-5	CASSLTGGVNQETQYF	TGTGCCAGCAGCCTGACGGGGGGAGTTAACCAAGAGACCCAGTACTTC
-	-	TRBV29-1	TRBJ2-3	CSARTDPTDTQYF	TGCAGCGCACGGACAGACCCCACAGATACGCAGTATTTT
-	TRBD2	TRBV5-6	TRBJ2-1	CASSPIAGEGYNEQFF	TGTGCCAGCAGTCCGATAGCGGGAGAGGGCTACAATGAGCAGTTCTTC
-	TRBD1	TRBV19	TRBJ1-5	CASSMETGVNQPQHF	TGTGCCAGTAGTATGGAGACAGGGGTCAATCAGCCCCAGCATTTT
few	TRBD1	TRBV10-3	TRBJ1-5	CAITGDREQPQHF	TGTGCCATCACCGGGGACAGGGAACAGCCCCAGCATTTT
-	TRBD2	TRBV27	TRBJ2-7	CASSLGGRADEQYF	TGTGCCAGCAGTTTAGGGGGGAGGGCTGACGAGCAGTACTTC
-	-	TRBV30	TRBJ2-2	CACDQGMNTGELFF	TGTGCCTGCGATCAGGGGATGAACACCGGGGAGCTGTTTTTT
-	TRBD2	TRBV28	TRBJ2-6	CASSSGLAGGSGANVLTF	TGTGCCAGCAGTTCGGGACTAGCGGGAGGTTCTGGGGCCAACGTCCTGACTTTC
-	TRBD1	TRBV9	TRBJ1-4	CASSAGIPGQGSEKLFF	TGTGCCAGCAGCGCGGGCATCCCGGGACAGGGGTCTGAAAAACTGTTTTTT
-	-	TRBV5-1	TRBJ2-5	CASSLSSEQTQYF	TGCGCCAGCAGCTTATCATCAGAACAGACCCAGTACTTC
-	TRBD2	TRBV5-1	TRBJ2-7	CASSLGTSGRSSYEQYF	TGCGCCAGCAGCTTAGGGACTAGCGGAAGGAGCTCCTACGAGCAGTACTTC
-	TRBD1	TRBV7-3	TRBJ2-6	CASSLLSGQGAYSGANVLTF	TGTGCCAGCAGCTTACTTTCGGGACAGGGGGCTTACTCTGGGGCCAACGTCCTGACTTTC
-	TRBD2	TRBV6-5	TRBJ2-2	CASSYSSGRKGELFF	TGTGCCAGCAGTTACTCCAGCGGGAGAAAGGGGGAGCTGTTTTTT
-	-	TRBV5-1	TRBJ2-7	CASSPDSLYEQYF	TGCGCCAGCAGCCCGGACTCCCTCTACGAGCAGTACTTC
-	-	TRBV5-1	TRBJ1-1	CASSLADWQTYTEAFF	TGCGCCAGCAGCTTGGCCGATTGGCAGACATACACTGAAGCTTTCTTT